The source of this TCR beta chain is a study of T cell responses to AZD1222 COVID-19 vaccine. Study conclusions and caveats: Samples come after the peak T cell response, not at day 14. Donors were chiefly white British, with a greater number of females, and clonal diversity was perhaps underestimated. Just a handful of people given AZD1222 tested seropositive at baseline.

Data came from immunoSEQ multiplex PCR; TCRdb stores just in-frame clones and leaves some out. The sample consists of about 140,000 clones, 90% of them appearing once. Germline V CDR1 and CDR2: KGHSH, LQKENI. The CDR3 length is 14 residues. The V gene lost 4 bases and the J gene lost 0 bases, with 6 bases spanning the gap. Concerning this clone: Antigen unknown.

The V and J genes are TRBV18 and TRBJ1-4; D remains unclear. The sequencing used peripheral blood, collected on day 0 of AZD1222 vaccination. The receptor was derived from an adult in good health. CDR3 DNA sequence: TGTGCCAGCTCACAGCTAGCAACTAATGAAAAACTGTTTTTT. Amino acid sequence: CASSQLATNEKLFF. Full variable domain (rest looked up from reference TRBV18 and TRBJ1-4): NAGVMQNPRHLVRRRGQEARLRCSPMKGHSHVYWYRQLPEEGLKFMVYLQKENIIDESGMPKERFSAEFPKEGPSILRIQQVVRGDSAAYFCASSQLATNEKLFFGSGTQLSVL.